Sequencing of this T cell receptor beta chain was carried out in a study of OX40 agonist ivuxolimab in advanced cancers. Study as a whole: The study reported partial responses in three patients: one hepatocellular carcinoma, two cutaneous melanoma.

Profiling relied on immunoSEQ multiplex PCR, and the TCRdb table lists in-frame clones only, not all of them. The sample consists of more than 50,000 clones, roughly 77% of them appearing once. This CDR3 region has 13 residues. With 8 bases clipped from V and 2 bases from J, the junction kept 5 bases outside the gene matches. The germline V gene has CDR1 GTSNPN and CDR2 SVGIG (reference sequence). Sequencing was performed on CD4+ or CD8+ T cells sorted from blood, taken in a trial of the OX40 agonist ivuxolimab. The TCR comes from an adult with an advanced solid tumor such as melanoma, head and neck, liver or kidney cancer. The rearrangement joins TRBV30 to TRBJ1-2, with 10 bases that match TRBD1. The chain's CDR3 is CARDRGENYGYTF. CDR3 bases: TGTGCCAGGGACAGGGGAGAGAACTATGGCTACACCTTC. The variable domain in full, with the rest retrieved from reference TRBV30 and TRBJ1-2, is SQTIHQWPATLVQPVGSPLSLECTVEGTSNPNLYWYRQAAGRGLQLLFYSVGIGQISSEVPQNLSASRPQDRQFILSSKKLLLSDSGFYLCARDRGENYGYTFGSGTRLTVV.